The T cell receptor beta chain described here comes from a study of blood T cell repertoires in COVID-19 (dated by TCRdb to 2018 to 2021). About the full investigation: The collaborator samples originated in the United States, Italy and Spain and spanned the acute and convalescent phases of COVID-19. Subjects who had been exposed to COVID-19, were actively infected with it, or had recovered from it provided the deeply sampled blood TCRbeta repertoires that made up the dataset. The repertoires were released in a freely available public database meant as a resource for research on the immune response to SARS-CoV-2. The sample metadata nearly always contained a de-identified subject ID, COVID-19 status, age in years and sex. HLA class I and class II types, where available, came from metadata supplied by the sample provider rather than from assay-based typing. The material from the prospective study consisted of cDNA or gDNA derived from T cells, B-cell-depleted T cells, or PBMCs. The samples were drawn from the first 160 participants of the ongoing ImmuneRACE study and from 1,254 subjects provided by 6 global collaborators. Results and caveats for the whole study, not just this receptor: How much clinical and demographic metadata was included differed by source and by participant, and the metadata was provided uncurated.

The V end gives up 0 bases and the J end 3 bases, leaving 5 bases in the junction not matched to a gene. CDR1 is given as SGHVS and CDR2 as FNYEAQ, both from the germline V gene. From cysteine to valine, the CDR3 is 15 amino acids long. Only the CDR3 part of the read is kept: 45 bases, read in frame from the first base. TCRbeta CDR3 regions were amplified from genomic DNA using the immunoSEQ Assay, a bias-controlled multiplex PCR. The authors' analysis ran thus. The number of nucleated cells in each sample was estimated by amplification of reference gene primers within the assay. Sequence reads were collapsed and filtered to measure the absolute abundance of every unique TCRbeta CDR3 rearrangement. For each sample, productive Simpson clonality was calculated as the square root of Simpson's diversity index across productive rearrangements. Imported from immuneACCESS, the table was reduced by TCRdb to in-frame sequences with V and J called. These copies leave out some clones; in studies compared against another copy, an unresolved V gene accounts for under half, and the cause of the remainder is not known. V, J and clone size reflect that table, while D and trimming were determined from the DNA. The sample has 190,000 or so clones on record, around nine tenths of them singletons. Approximately 0.88% of the sample is in the top ten clones.

Samples from volunteer blood donors who had recovered from COVID-19 were contributed by a second Seattle source. Whole blood was collected in K2EDTA tubes by collaborating institutions according to the institutions' own protocols. For TCRbeta analysis, collaborators shipped samples as frozen whole blood, isolated PBMCs, or DNA extracted from either of those sample types. About this clone itself: Its antigen is unknown. Per-base qualities were not stored, and no clone one base away is much larger.

Source material: peripheral blood. The source is a woman aged 18 to 35 who had recovered from COVID-19. The chain was built from TRBV7-6 and TRBJ2-7; a stretch of 7 junction bases matches TRBD1. CDR3 loop: CASSLAAGQVYEQYV. The sequenced DNA is TGTGCCAGCAGCTTAGCGGCTGGACAGGTCTACGAGCAGTACGTC.